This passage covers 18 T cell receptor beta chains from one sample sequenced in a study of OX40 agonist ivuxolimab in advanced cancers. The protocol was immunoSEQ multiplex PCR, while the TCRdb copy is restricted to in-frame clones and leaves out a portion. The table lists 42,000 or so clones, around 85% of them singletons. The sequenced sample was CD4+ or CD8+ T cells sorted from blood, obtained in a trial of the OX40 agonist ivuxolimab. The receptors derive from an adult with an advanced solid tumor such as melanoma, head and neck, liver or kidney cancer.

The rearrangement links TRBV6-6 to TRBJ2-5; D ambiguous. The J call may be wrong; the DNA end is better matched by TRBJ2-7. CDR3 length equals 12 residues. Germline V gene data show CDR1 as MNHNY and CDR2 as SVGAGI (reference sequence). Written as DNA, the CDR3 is TGTGCCAGCAGTGCCGTCTCCTACGAGCAGTACTTC. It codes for CASSAVSYEQYF.

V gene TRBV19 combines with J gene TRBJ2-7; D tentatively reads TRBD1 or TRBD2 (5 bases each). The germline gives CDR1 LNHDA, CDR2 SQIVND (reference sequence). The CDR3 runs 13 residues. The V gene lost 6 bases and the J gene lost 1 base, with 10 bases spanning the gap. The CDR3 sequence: CASRGELSYEQYF. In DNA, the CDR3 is TGTGCCAGTAGGGGGGAGCTTTCCTACGAGCAGTACTTC.

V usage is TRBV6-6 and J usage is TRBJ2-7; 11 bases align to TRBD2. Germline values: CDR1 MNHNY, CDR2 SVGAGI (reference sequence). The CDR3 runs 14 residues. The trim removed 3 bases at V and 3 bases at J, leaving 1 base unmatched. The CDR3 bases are TGTGCCAGCAGTTATGGGACTAGCGGCTACGAGCAGTACTTC. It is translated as CASSYGTSGYEQYF.

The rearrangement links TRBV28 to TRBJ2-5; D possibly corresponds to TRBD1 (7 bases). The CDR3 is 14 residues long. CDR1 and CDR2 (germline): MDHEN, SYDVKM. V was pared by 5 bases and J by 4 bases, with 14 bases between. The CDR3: CASSPRQGGETQYF. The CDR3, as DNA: TGTGCCAGCAGTCCCCGACAGGGAGGAGAGACCCAGTACTTC.

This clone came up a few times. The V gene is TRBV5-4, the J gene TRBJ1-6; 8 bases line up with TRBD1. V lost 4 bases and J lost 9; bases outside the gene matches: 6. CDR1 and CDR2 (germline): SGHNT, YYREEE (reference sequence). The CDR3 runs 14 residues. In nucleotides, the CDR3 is TGTGCCAGCAGCCTGACAGGGGTTGCTTCACCCCTCCACTTT. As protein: CASSLTGVASPLHF.

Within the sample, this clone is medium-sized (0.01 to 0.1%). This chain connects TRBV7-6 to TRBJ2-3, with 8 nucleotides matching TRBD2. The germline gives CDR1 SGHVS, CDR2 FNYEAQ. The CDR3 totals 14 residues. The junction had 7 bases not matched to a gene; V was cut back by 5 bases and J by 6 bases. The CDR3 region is CASSPAERGDTQYF. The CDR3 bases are TGTGCCAGCAGCCCCGCCGAGCGGGGGGATACGCAGTATTTT.

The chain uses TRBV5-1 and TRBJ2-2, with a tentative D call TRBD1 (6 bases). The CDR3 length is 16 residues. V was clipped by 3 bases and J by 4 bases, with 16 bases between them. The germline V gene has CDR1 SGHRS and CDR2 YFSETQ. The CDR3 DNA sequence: TGCGCCAGCAGCTCCCCTTACAGGGAGATCACCGGGGAGCTGTTTTTT. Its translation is CASSSPYREITGELFF.

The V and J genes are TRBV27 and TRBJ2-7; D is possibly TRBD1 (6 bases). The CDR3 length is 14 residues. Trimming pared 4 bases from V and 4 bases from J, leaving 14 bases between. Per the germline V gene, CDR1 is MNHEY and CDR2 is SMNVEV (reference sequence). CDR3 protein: CASSSDRGVYEQYV. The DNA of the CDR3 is TGTGCCAGCAGTTCGGACAGAGGGGTTTACGAGCAGTACGTC.

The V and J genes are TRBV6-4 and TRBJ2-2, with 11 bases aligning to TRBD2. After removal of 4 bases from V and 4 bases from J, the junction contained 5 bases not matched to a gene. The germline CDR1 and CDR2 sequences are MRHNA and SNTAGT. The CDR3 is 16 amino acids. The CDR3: CASSATSGDGTGELFF. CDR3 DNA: TGTGCCAGCAGTGCGACTAGCGGGGACGGCACCGGGGAGCTGTTTTTT.

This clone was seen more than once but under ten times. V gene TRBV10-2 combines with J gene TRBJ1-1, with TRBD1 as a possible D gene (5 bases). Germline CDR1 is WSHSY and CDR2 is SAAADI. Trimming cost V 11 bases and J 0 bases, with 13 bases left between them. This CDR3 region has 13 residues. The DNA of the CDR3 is TGCGCCGGCGGGGACGGTATGAACACTGAAGCTTTCTTT. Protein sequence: CAGGDGMNTEAFF.

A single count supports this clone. CDR3 region: CASSPGRLVLGEQFF. CDR3 nucleotides: TGCGCCAGCAGCCCCGGCCGGCTAGTTTTGGGTGAGCAGTTCTTC. This sequence joins TRBV4-3 and TRBJ2-1; D uncertain. This CDR3 spans 15 amino acids. V lost 4 bases, J lost 9 bases, and 19 bases lay in between. Per the germline V gene, CDR1 is LGHNA and CDR2 is YSLEER.

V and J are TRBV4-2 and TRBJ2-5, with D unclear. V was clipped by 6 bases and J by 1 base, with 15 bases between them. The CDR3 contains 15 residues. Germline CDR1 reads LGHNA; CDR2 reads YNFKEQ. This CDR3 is CASSPLYAPQETQYF. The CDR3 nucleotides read TGTGCCAGCAGTCCTCTTTATGCACCCCAAGAGACCCAGTACTTC.

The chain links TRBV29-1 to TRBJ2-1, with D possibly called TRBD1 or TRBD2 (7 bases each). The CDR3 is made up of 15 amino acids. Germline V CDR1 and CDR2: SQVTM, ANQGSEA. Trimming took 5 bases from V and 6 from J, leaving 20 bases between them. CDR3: CSVPEGRGLRNEQFF. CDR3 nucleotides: TGCAGCGTTCCCGAGGGGAGGGGGCTTCGCAATGAGCAGTTCTTC.

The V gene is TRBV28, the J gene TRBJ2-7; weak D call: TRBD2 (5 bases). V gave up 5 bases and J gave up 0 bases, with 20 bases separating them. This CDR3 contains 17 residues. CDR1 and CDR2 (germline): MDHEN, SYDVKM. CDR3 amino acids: CASSQLPAAASSYEQYF. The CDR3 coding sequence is TGTGCCAGCAGTCAACTCCCCGCAGCGGCCAGCTCCTACGAGCAGTACTTC.

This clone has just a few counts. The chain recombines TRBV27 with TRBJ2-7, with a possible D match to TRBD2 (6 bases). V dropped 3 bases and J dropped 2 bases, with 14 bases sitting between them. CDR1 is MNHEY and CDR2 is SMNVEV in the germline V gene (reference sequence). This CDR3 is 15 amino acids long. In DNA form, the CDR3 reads TGTGCCAGCAGTTTGAGAATGGCTAGCGCCTACGAGCAGTACGTC. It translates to CASSLRMASAYEQYV.

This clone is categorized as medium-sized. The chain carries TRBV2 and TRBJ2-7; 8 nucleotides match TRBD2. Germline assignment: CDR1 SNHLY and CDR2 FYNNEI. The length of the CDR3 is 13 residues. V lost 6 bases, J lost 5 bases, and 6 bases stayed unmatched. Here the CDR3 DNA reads TGTGCCAGCAGGGCAGCGGGGGCCGACGAGCAGTACTTC. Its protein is CASRAAGADEQYF.

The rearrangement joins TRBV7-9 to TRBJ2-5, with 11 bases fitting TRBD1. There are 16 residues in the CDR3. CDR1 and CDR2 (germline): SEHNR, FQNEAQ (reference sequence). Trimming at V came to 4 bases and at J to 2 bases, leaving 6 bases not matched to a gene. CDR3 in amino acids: CASSSGQGAGQETQYF. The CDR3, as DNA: TGTGCCAGCAGCTCAGGACAGGGGGCTGGTCAAGAGACCCAGTACTTC.

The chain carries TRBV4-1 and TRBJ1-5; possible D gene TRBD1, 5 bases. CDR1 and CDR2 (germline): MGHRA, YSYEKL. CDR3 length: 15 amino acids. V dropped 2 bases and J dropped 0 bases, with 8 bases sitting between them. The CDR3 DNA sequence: TGCGCCAGCAGCCAATCCAGGGCTAGCAATCAGCCCCAGCATTTT. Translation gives CASSQSRASNQPQHF.